This T cell receptor (beta chain) was documented in a study of blood T cell repertoires in COVID-19. CDR1 and CDR2 (germline): MGHRA, YSYEKL. The V end was cut by 1 base, the J end by 0 bases, with 7 bases between. The CDR3 is 15 residues long. This clone has only a few counts. Clones were read by immunoSEQ multiplex PCR, and TCRdb kept only the in-frame ones, dropping some. The sample has 30,000 to 35,000 clones; roughly 80% are singletons. The genes are TRBV4-1 and TRBJ2-1, with D possibly TRBD2 on 5 matching bases. This TCR was sampled from a woman aged 55-75 years with acute or convalescent COVID-19. The specimen sequenced was peripheral blood. The CDR3 DNA is TGCGCCAGCAGCCAAGGGAGGAGCTCCTACAATGAGCAGTTCTTC. Protein product: CASSQGRSSYNEQFF.